This entry lists 11 T cell receptor beta chains sequenced from one sample in a study of cytomegalovirus exposure and HLA in healthy donors. Researchers ran the PCR with 60 Vbeta and 13 Jbeta primers. Sequencing was performed with immunoSEQ multiplex PCR; in TCRdb, only in-frame clones are kept and a portion is missing. The table has 100,000 to 150,000 clones, more than 65% seen once. Material: PBMCs. Every receptor here comes from a woman between 40 and 55 years old in good health and CMV-seropositive.

The chain links TRBV28 to TRBJ2-1; 10 bases agree with TRBD1. The CDR3 totals 15 residues. With 4 bases clipped from V and 2 bases from J, the junction kept 2 bases outside the gene matches. CDR1 MDHEN and CDR2 SYDVKM come from the germline V gene. CDR3 residues: CASSSGTGAYNEQFF. The CDR3, as DNA: TGTGCCAGCAGTTCGGGGACAGGGGCCTACAATGAGCAGTTCTTC.

CDR3 DNA: TGCGCCAGCAGCGTAACTTCCCGGGACTGGTCCTACGAGCAGTACTTC. Protein: CASSVTSRDWSYEQYF. The J gene is TRBJ2-7, the V gene TRBV5-1, with D possibly being TRBD2 (6 bases). Between the trimmed V and J ends, which lost 4 bases and 1 base, there was a span of 18 bases. Germline values: CDR1 SGHRS, CDR2 YFSETQ. CDR3 size: 16 residues.

V usage is TRBV4-1 and J usage is TRBJ2-1; TRBD2 agrees at 10 bases. Losses at the gene ends were 0 bases for V and 16 bases for J; bases not matched to a gene: 12. The germline V gene encodes CDR1 MGHRA and CDR2 YSYEKL. The CDR3 sequence is 15 residues long. The CDR3 is CASSQDSASGRPTFF. The CDR3 nucleotides are TGCGCCAGCAGCCAAGATTCGGCTAGCGGGAGACCGACCTTCTTC.

This chain links TRBV5-1 with TRBJ2-2; D is unclear. The germline V gene has CDR1 SGHRS and CDR2 YFSETQ. The CDR3 is 15 residues long. The germline V and J ends were trimmed by 5 bases and 0 bases, with 11 bases remaining between them. The CDR3, as DNA: TGCGCCAGCAGGCGGCAGCCCTCGAACACCGGGGAGCTGTTTTTT. Translation gives CASRRQPSNTGELFF.

This clone was observed a handful of times. The V gene is TRBV19, the J gene TRBJ2-7; D ambiguous. There are 14 residues in the CDR3. Germline V gene sequence: CDR1 LNHDA, CDR2 SQIVND (reference sequence). V dropped 6 bases and J dropped 7 bases, with 19 bases sitting between them. The CDR3 DNA follows: TGTGCCAGTAGCCCCCCCGGGTCGTGGAGAGAGCAGTACTTC. It is translated as CASSPPGSWREQYF.

This chain uses TRBV7-9 with TRBJ1-5; D is unclear. The CDR3 sequence is 12 residues long. V was trimmed by 4 bases and J by 5 bases, leaving 6 bases between them. Germline V lookup: CDR1 SEHNR, CDR2 FQNEAQ (reference sequence). DNA for the CDR3: TGTGCCAGCAGCTCAGTTGATCAGCCCCAGCATTTT. It yields the protein CASSSVDQPQHF.

The chain links TRBV6-5 to TRBJ2-7; 7 nucleotides line up with TRBD1. Germline V gene sequence: CDR1 MNHEY, CDR2 SVGAGI. With 2 bases clipped from V and 5 bases from J, the junction kept 9 bases outside the gene matches. The CDR3 is made up of 15 amino acids. Here the CDR3 DNA reads TGTGCCAGCAGTTACAGGAGGACAGGAGGCCACGAGCAGTACTTC. Protein sequence: CASSYRRTGGHEQYF.

The rearrangement joins TRBV10-3 to TRBJ2-7; D is perhaps TRBD1 (6 bases). This CDR3 spans 12 amino acids. Germline values: CDR1 ENHRY, CDR2 SYGVKD. Trimming shortened V by 3 bases and J by 3 bases, and 6 bases separated the two germline ends. This chain's CDR3 is CAISEQGYEQYF. The CDR3 bases are TGTGCCATCAGTGAACAGGGCTACGAGCAGTACTTC.

This chain links TRBV30 with TRBJ2-5; D perhaps matches TRBD1 (5 bases). The J call could be wrong; TRBJ2-7 is a better fit for the DNA end. CDR1 and CDR2 (germline): GTSNPN, SVGIG (reference sequence). This CDR3 has 13 residues. The CDR3, as DNA: TGTGCCTGGAGTGTAGGTCAGGGCGACGAGCAGTACTTC. Its protein product is CAWSVGQGDEQYF.

The table lists this clone with a few counts. This chain uses TRBV2 with TRBJ2-5; D possibly corresponds to TRBD1 (6 bases). The CDR3 covers 15 residues. V shed 4 bases and J shed 4 bases, with 16 bases lying between them. Germline CDR1 reads SNHLY; CDR2 reads FYNNEI. The CDR3 nucleotides read TGTGCCAGCAGTGGAGGACAGCTTTTCTTAGAGACCCAGTACTTC. Translation gives CASSGGQLFLETQYF.

This clone was detected once. J is TRBJ2-2 and V is TRBV5-1; D is undetermined. This CDR3 contains 16 residues. V dropped 3 bases and J dropped 0 bases, with 12 bases sitting between them. CDR1 and CDR2 (germline): SGHRS, YFSETQ. The CDR3 spells CASSSTPPANTGELFF. CDR3 coding DNA: TGCGCCAGCAGCTCCACACCACCTGCGAACACCGGGGAGCTGTTTTTT.